This T cell receptor (beta chain) was documented in a study of blood T cell repertoires in COVID-19. Whole-study context: Sources were T cells, B-cell-depleted T cells, or PBMCs; the material itself was cDNA or gDNA.

Trimming took off 6 bases at V and 10 bases at J, with 22 bases between the two ends. Per germline, CDR1 MDHEN and CDR2 SYDVKM. The CDR3 covers 16 residues. The method was immunoSEQ multiplex PCR; TCRdb's version includes in-frame clones alone and lacks a portion of them. The sample records about 210,000 clones, around 87% being singletons. The receptor's source is a man under 40 in a cohort exposed to, infected with or recovered from COVID-19 (not recorded which). Sequenced material: PBMCs or T cells enriched from blood (not recorded which). This chain uses TRBV28 with TRBJ1-6; possible D gene TRBD1, 6 bases. CDR3 nucleotide sequence: TGTGCCAGCAGCCCCGTTGATCTCTGGGGACACTCACCCCTCCACTTT. Protein sequence: CASSPVDLWGHSPLHF.